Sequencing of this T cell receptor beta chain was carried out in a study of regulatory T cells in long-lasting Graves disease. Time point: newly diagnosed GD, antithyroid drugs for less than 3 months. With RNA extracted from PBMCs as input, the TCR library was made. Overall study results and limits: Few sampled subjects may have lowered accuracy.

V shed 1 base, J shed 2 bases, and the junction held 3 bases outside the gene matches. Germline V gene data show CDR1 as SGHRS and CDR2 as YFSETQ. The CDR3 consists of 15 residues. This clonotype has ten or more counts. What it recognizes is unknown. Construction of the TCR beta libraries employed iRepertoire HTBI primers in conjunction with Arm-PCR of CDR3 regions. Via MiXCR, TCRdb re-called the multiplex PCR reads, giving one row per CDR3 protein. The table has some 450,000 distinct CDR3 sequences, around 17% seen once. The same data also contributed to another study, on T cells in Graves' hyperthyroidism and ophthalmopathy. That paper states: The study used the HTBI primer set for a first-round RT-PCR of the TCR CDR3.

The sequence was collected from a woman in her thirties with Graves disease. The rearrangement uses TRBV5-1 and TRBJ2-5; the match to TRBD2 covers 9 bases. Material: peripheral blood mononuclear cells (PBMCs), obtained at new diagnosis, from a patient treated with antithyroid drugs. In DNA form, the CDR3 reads TGCGCCAGCAGCTTGATGCTAGCGGGACAAGAGACCCAGTACTTC. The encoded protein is CASSLMLAGQETQYF.